One sample yielded the 5 T cell receptor beta chains listed below, sequenced in a study of T cells in localized non-small cell lung cancer. Here immunoSEQ multiplex PCR was the method, and the copy in TCRdb shows in-frame clones only, minus some. The sample has about 78,000 clones, just under 85% seen once. The source was peripheral blood, collected before any cancer treatment. The source of these receptors is a man aged 40-75 years with stage I lung adenocarcinoma.

Concerning this clone: Other nucleotide sequences in the sample specify the same CDR3. This rearrangement joins TRBV6-5 to TRBJ2-5; D is possibly TRBD1 (6 bases). Germline assignment: CDR1 MNHEY and CDR2 SVGAGI. The CDR3 sequence is 15 residues long. Trimming left V 1 base short and J 1 base short, with 10 bases between. CDR3 amino acids: CASSYLSGAQETQYF. CDR3 DNA: TGTGCCAGCAGTTACTTGTCAGGGGCCCAAGAGACCCAGTACTTC.

The V call is TRBV9, the J call TRBJ2-5; 9 bases map to TRBD2. The ends lost 3 bases at V and 5 bases at J; junction bases unmatched: 11. The CDR3 has 16 amino acids. Germline V lookup: CDR1 SGDLS, CDR2 YYNGEE. DNA for the CDR3: TGTGCCAGCAGCGCTGGGACTAGCTTCTCTGGGGAGACCCAGTACTTC. Translating gives CASSAGTSFSGETQYF.

This clone came up a few times. The chain is built from TRBV30 and TRBJ1-4; weak D call: TRBD1 (6 bases). Germline CDR1 reads GTSNPN; CDR2 reads SVGIG (reference sequence). Deletions cut 2 bases from V and 6 bases from J, with 13 bases between. This CDR3 contains 14 residues. The CDR3 is CAWSRDKSDEKLFF. The CDR3 DNA reads as TGTGCCTGGAGTAGGGACAAATCGGATGAAAAACTGTTTTTT.

The V and J genes are TRBV2 and TRBJ2-5, with 12 bases that match TRBD1. Germline V CDR1 and CDR2: SNHLY, FYNNEI. The CDR3 sequence is 13 residues long. The junction had 9 bases not matched to a gene; V was cut back by 5 bases and J by 14 bases. CDR3 residues: CASSTGTGGSKYF. DNA for the CDR3: TGTGCCAGCAGTACAGGGACAGGGGGCAGTAAATACTTC.

The CDR3 here is CASSQAGSGGHNEQFF. CDR3 nucleotide sequence: TGCGCCAGCAGCCAAGCGGGTAGCGGGGGACACAATGAGCAGTTCTTC. The rearrangement joins TRBV4-1 to TRBJ2-1; 9 bases fit TRBD2. Germline V CDR1 and CDR2: MGHRA, YSYEKL. The CDR3 contains 16 residues. The junction had 6 bases not matched to a gene; V was cut back by 1 base and J by 5 bases.